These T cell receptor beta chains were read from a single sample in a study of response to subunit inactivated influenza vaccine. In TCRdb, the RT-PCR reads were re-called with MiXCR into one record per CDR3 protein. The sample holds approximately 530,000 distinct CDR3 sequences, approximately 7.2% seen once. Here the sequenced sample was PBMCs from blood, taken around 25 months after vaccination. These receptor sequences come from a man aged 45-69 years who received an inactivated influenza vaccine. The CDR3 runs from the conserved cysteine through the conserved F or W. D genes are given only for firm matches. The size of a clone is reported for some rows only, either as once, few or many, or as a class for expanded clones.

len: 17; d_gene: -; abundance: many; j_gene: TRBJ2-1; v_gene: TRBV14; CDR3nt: TGTGCCAGCAGCCATCCCCCCGACCTGAGCTCCTACAATGAGCAGTTCTTC; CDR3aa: CASSHPPDLSSYNEQFF
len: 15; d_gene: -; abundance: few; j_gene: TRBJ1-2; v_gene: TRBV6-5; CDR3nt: TGTGCCAGCAGTTACTTTCCGGGCTCAGAGGATGGCTACACCTTC; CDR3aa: CASSYFPGSEDGYTF
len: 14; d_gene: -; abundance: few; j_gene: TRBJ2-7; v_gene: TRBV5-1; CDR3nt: TGCGCCAGCAGCTGGGACACCAGCTCCTACGAGCAGTACTTC; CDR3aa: CASSWDTSSYEQYF
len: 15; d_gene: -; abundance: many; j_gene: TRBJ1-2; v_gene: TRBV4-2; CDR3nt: TGTGCCAGCAGCCAAGGGGGGTCCCCTAACTATGGCTACACCTTC; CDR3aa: CASSQGGSPNYGYTF
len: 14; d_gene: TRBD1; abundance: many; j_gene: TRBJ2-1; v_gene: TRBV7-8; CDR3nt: TGTGCCAGCAGCGTGACAGGGGGCTACAATGAGCAGTTCTTC; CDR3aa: CASSVTGGYNEQFF
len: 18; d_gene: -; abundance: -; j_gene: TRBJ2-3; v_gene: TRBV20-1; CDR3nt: TGCAGTGCTAGAGATCAGGAGGGCTTGTCACGGTGGACAGATACGCAGTATTTT; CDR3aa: CSARDQEGLSRWTDTQYF
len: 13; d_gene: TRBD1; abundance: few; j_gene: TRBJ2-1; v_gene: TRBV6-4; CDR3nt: TGTGCCACCGCCCGGGACAGACGTAATGAGCAGTTCTTC; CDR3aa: CATARDRRNEQFF
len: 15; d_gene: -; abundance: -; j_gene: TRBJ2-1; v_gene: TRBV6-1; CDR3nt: TGTGCCAGCAGTCATACTTGGGGTCGGGACAATGAGCAGTTCTTC; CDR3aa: CASSHTWGRDNEQFF
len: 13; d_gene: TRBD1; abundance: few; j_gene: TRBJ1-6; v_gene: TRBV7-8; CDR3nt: TGTGCCAGCAGCTTACAGGGGGAATCACCCCTCCACTTT; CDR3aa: CASSLQGESPLHF
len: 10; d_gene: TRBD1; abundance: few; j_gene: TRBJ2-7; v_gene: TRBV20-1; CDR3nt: TGCAGTGCCAAGGGGGCGGAGCAGTACTTC; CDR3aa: CSAKGAEQYF
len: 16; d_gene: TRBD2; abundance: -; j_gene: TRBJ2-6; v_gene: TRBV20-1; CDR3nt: TGCAGTGCTTGGAGCGGGAGGGCTTTTAGGGCCAACGTCCTGACTTTC; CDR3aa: CSAWSGRAFRANVLTF
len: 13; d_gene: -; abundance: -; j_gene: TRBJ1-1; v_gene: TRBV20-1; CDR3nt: TGCAGTGCTATGATGTGGGAAAGCACTGAAGCTTTCTTT; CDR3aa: CSAMMWESTEAFF
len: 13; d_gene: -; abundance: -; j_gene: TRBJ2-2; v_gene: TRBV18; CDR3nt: TGTGCCAGCTCACCACCGGCGCACGGGGAGCTGTTTTTT; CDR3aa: CASSPPAHGELFF
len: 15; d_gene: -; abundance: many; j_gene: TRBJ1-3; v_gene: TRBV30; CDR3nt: TGTGCCTGGAGAGAGGACAGACACTCTGGAAACACCATATATTTT; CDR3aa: CAWREDRHSGNTIYF
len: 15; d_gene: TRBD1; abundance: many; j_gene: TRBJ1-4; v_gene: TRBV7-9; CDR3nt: TGTGCCAGCAGCAGCGGGACAGGGGGCTATGAAAAACTGTTTTTT; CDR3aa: CASSSGTGGYEKLFF
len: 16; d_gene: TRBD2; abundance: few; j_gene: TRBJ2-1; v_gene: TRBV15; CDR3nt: TGTGCCACCAGCCCGCTCGGGACTAGCGGGGCAATGAGGCAGTTCTTC; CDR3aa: CATSPLGTSGAMRQFF
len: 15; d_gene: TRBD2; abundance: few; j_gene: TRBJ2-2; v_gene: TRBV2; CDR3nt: TGTGCCAGCACTCGGACTAGCGGGAACACCGGGGAGCTGTTTTTT; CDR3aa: CASTRTSGNTGELFF
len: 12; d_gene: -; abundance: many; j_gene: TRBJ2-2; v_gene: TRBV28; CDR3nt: TGTGCCAGCAGTCTCCCAACCGGGGAGCTGTTTTTT; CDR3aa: CASSLPTGELFF
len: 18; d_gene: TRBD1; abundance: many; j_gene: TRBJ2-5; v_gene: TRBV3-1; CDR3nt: TGTGCCAGCAGCCCGCTTGCAAGGGGACAGGGGATCAGGGAGACCCAGTACTTC; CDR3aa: CASSPLARGQGIRETQYF
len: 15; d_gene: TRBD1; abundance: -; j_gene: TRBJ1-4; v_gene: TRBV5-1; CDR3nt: TGCGCCAGCAGCGCGAAGCAGGGGGCCGGAGAAAAACTGTTTTTT; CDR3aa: CASSAKQGAGEKLFF
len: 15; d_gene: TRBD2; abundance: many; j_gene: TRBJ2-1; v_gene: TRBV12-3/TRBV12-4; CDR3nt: TGTGCCAGCAGTCGCGGGAGAGCGGGTTACAATGAGCAGTTCTTC; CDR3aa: CASSRGRAGYNEQFF
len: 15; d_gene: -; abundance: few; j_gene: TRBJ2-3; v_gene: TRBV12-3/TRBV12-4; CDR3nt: TGTGCCAGCAGAGACAGCCTACTACACACAGATACGCAGTATTTT; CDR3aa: CASRDSLLHTDTQYF
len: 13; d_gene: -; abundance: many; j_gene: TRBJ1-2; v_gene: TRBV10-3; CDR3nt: TGTGCCATCAGTGAAGCGACAGCACGTGGCTACACCTTC; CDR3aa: CAISEATARGYTF
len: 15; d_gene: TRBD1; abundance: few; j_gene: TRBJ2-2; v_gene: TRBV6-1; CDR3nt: TGTGCCAGCAGCCTCGACAGGGTGTTCACCGGGGAGCTGTTTTTT; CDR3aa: CASSLDRVFTGELFF
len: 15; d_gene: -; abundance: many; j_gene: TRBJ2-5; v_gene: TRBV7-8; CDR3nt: TGTGCCAGCAGCTTAGGCGCTCAACCCCAAGAGACCCAGTACTTC; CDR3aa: CASSLGAQPQETQYF
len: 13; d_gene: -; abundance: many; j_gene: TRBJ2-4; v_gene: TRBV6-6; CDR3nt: TGTGCCAGCTCGGACCTAGCCAAAAACATTCAGTACTTC; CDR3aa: CASSDLAKNIQYF
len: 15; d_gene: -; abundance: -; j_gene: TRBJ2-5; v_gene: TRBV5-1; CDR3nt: TGCGCCAGCGCACCGGCGGGCCAGGGGTTGGAGACCCAGTACTTC; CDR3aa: CASAPAGQGLETQYF